One sample yielded the 12 T cell receptor beta chains listed below, sequenced in a study of OX40 agonist ivuxolimab in advanced cancers. TCRdb's table, derived via immunoSEQ multiplex PCR, lists solely in-frame clones and lacks some. The data hold around 50,000 clones, with around nine tenths observed a single time. The sequencing here drew on CD4+ or CD8+ T cells sorted from blood, taken in a trial of the OX40 agonist ivuxolimab. The source of these receptors is an adult with an advanced solid tumor such as melanoma, head and neck, liver or kidney cancer.

This chain joins TRBV4-1 and TRBJ2-3, with 15 bases lining up with TRBD2. The CDR3 consists of 16 residues. V shed 3 bases and J 6 bases; nucleotides not matched to a gene: 4. The germline CDR1 and CDR2 sequences are MGHRA and YSYEKL. CDR3 sequence: CASSQLGTSGRDTQYF. CDR3 DNA sequence: TGCGCCAGCAGCCAGCTAGGGACTAGCGGGAGGGATACGCAGTATTTT.

The CDR3 region is CSAGTLAAGELFF. The CDR3 bases are TGCAGCGCTGGGACACTAGCGGCCGGGGAGCTGTTTTTT. The chain joins TRBV29-1 to TRBJ2-2, with TRBD2 matching 8 bases. V lost 7 bases, J lost 6 bases, and 7 bases stayed unmatched. CDR1 is SQVTM and CDR2 is ANQGSEA in the germline V gene. CDR3 length: 13 amino acids.

V usage is TRBV19 and J usage is TRBJ1-5; TRBD1 is a possible D gene (5 bases). Deletions cut 5 bases from V and 6 bases from J, with 14 bases between. Germline V CDR1 and CDR2: LNHDA, SQIVND (reference sequence). The CDR3 sequence is 14 residues long. As DNA, the CDR3 is TGTGCCAGTAGTCTGGCAGGGTCAAGTCAGCCCCAGCATTTT. This translates into CASSLAGSSQPQHF.

The chain carries TRBV7-9 and TRBJ2-5, with 8 bases lining up with TRBD1. The CDR3 length is 17 residues. Germline V gene lookup returns CDR1 SEHNR and CDR2 FQNEAQ (reference sequence). V lost 0 bases to trimming and J lost 4 bases; unmatched junction nucleotides: 10. CDR3 in amino acids: CASSLADKDRGSETQYF. Written as DNA, the CDR3 is TGTGCCAGCAGCTTAGCAGACAAAGACAGGGGATCAGAGACCCAGTACTTC.

V is TRBV6-1 and J is TRBJ2-3; D not resolved. The germline CDR1 and CDR2 sequences are MNHNS and SASEGT. CDR3 size: 10 residues. V gave up 6 bases and J gave up 2 bases, with 0 bases separating them. As DNA, the CDR3 is TGTGCCAGCAGCACAGATACGCAGTATTTT. Encoded protein: CASSTDTQYF.

CDR3 in amino acids: CASSFASGGYEQYF. DNA for the CDR3: TGTGCCAGCAGCTTTGCTAGCGGGGGCTACGAGCAGTACTTC. The chain joins TRBV11-2 to TRBJ2-7; 10 nucleotides line up with TRBD2. CDR3 length: 14 residues. Germline assignment: CDR1 SGHAT and CDR2 FQNNGV. After removal of 3 bases from V and 3 bases from J, the junction contained 2 bases not matched to a gene.

This chain uses TRBV5-6 with TRBJ2-7, with unresolved D. Germline-derived CDR1 and CDR2 are SGHDT and YYEEEE. Trimming removed 2 bases from V and 6 bases from J, with 9 bases in between. The CDR3 extends over 12 amino acids. Here the CDR3 DNA reads TGTGCCAGCAGCTTAGGTAGATCCGAGCAGTACTTC. Its translation: CASSLGRSEQYF.

The chain uses TRBV6-6 and TRBJ2-7, with 7 bases that match TRBD2. The ends lost 2 bases at V and 12 bases at J; junction bases unmatched: 10. CDR3 size: 13 residues. The germline gives CDR1 MNHNY, CDR2 SVGAGI (reference sequence). Here the CDR3 reads CASSYLMGGFPYF. The CDR3 DNA reads TGTGCCAGCAGTTACCTGATGGGGGGGTTCCCGTACTTC.

This clone was counted a single time. The rearrangement joins TRBV4-1 to TRBJ1-4; D gene uncertain. Between the trimmed V and J ends, which lost 4 bases and 7 bases, there was a span of 10 bases. Germline CDR1 and CDR2: MGHRA and YSYEKL. The CDR3 sequence is 13 residues long. CDR3 sequence: CASSPWTGEKLFF. DNA of the CDR3: TGCGCCAGCAGCCCCTGGACGGGTGAAAAACTGTTTTTT.

CDR3 sequence: CASSGGPWEQFF. The CDR3 DNA reads TGTGCCAGCAGCGGGGGGCCGTGGGAGCAGTTCTTC. The chain is built from TRBV11-2 and TRBJ2-1; D could derive from TRBD1 or TRBD2 (6 bases each). Germline loops: CDR1 SGHAT, CDR2 FQNNGV. The CDR3 sequence is 12 residues long. V was clipped by 5 bases and J by 10 bases, with 12 bases between them.

The table lists this clone with a few counts. The V call is TRBV19, the J call TRBJ1-1; D ambiguous. Germline V gene sequence: CDR1 LNHDA, CDR2 SQIVND (reference sequence). The CDR3 runs to 13 residues. Trimming removed 6 bases at V and 8 bases at J, with 16 bases between. The CDR3 region has the DNA TGTGCCAGTAGGAACGGTCTTCGCAGCGAAGCTTTCTTT. Translating gives CASRNGLRSEAFF.

This chain joins TRBV19 and TRBJ1-1; no clear D gene. Germline V gene data show CDR1 as LNHDA and CDR2 as SQIVND (reference sequence). The CDR3 extends over 13 amino acids. Trimming cost V 5 bases and J 1 base, with 8 bases left between them. In nucleotides, the CDR3 is TGTGCCAGTAGTTCGGTGGGGAACACTGAAGCTTTCTTT. It encodes CASSSVGNTEAFF.